This T cell receptor (beta chain) was recorded in a study of OX40 agonist ivuxolimab in advanced cancers. Overall study context: Treatment received earlier with anti-PD-1, anti-PD-L1 or anti-CTLA-4 agents was allowed, and under 50% had some. Partial responses were recorded for three patients, including one with hepatocellular carcinoma and two with cutaneous melanoma.

V was cut by 3 bases and J by 7 bases, with 25 bases left in between. CDR1 is LNHDA, CDR2 SQIVND, per germline (reference sequence). CDR3 length: 18 residues. The table came from immunoSEQ multiplex PCR; TCRdb's copy has only in-frame clones and leaves some out. The repertoire holds roughly 92,000 clones, with 70% to 85% as singletons. Sequenced material: CD4+ or CD8+ T cells sorted from blood, taken in a trial of the OX40 agonist ivuxolimab. This receptor was taken from an adult with an advanced solid tumor such as melanoma, head and neck, liver or kidney cancer. This chain connects TRBV19 to TRBJ2-1; D is perhaps TRBD2 (7 bases). The CDR3 DNA reads as TGTGCCAGTAGTATTCGAGGGGGGGGACTACCCCAGGTAAATGAGCAGTTCTTC. Translating gives CASSIRGGGLPQVNEQFF.